This T cell receptor beta chain was sequenced for a study of cytomegalovirus exposure and HLA in healthy donors. Findings of the study overall: The tendency of first-cohort TCR clusters to co-occur in the roughly 130 validation repertoires was the finding of a later analysis. Three CMV-associated chains proved CMV antigen-specific in vitro.

On this clone itself: What it binds is not known.

Trimming pared 2 bases from V and 4 bases from J, leaving 10 bases between. Germline loops: CDR1 SGHVS, CDR2 FNYEAQ. This CDR3 has 14 amino acids. The validation cohort, a group of 100 to 150 subjects, included the donors and was separate from the approximately 670-subject first cohort. Sequenced by immunoSEQ multiplex PCR; TCRdb stores in-frame clones only, minus some. The sample yields 200,000 to 300,000 clones, roughly 91% seen once. Sequencing used PBMCs. This sequence joins TRBV7-6 and TRBJ2-3; no clear D gene. This TCR was recovered from a woman aged 25 to 39 in good health and CMV-seronegative. The CDR3 is CASSLPSTSDTQYF. The CDR3 DNA reads TGTGCCAGCAGCTTACCCTCTACCTCAGATACGCAGTATTTT. Filled out from reference TRBV7-6 and TRBJ2-3, the complete variable domain reads GAGVSQSPRYKVTKRGQDVALRCDPISGHVSLYWYRQALGQGPEFLTYFNYEAQQDKSGLPNDRFSAERPEGSISTLTIQRTEQRDSAMYRCASSLPSTSDTQYFGPGTRLTVL.